This entry features one T cell receptor beta chain sequence. Its antigen is currently unknown. Donors were all healthy Caucasians. These data belong to a study of identical twins. Germline V gives CDR1 SGHTA, CDR2 FQGNSA. The CDR3 contains 13 residues. Trimming removed 4 bases at V and 0 bases at J, with 6 bases between. Study-level points and caveats: Memory repertoires lacked the insertion deficit that abundant cord blood beta clonotypes showed. Zero-insertion results could be subject to partial confounding by invariant MAIT and iNKT cells. Sequences that were out-of-frame, alpha and twin-shared displayed an excess of low generation probability.

TCRdb reprocessed the 5' RACE reads with MiXCR, giving one entry per CDR3 protein. The data show some 590,000 distinct CDR3 sequences, roughly 9.5% seen once. This same sample was also part of a study on yellow fever vaccine responses in identical twins.

Sequencing was carried out using PBMCs. The source of this sequence is a woman between 18 and 29 years old in good health. This sequence joins TRBV7-2 and TRBJ2-5; D remains ambiguous. CDR3 protein: CASSSTYQETQYF. CDR3 DNA: TGTGCCAGCAGCTCTACGTACCAAGAGACCCAGTACTTC. Based on the CDR3 plus reference TRBV7-2 and TRBJ2-5, the full variable domain is GAGVSQSPSNKVTEKGKDVELRCDPISGHTALYWYRQSLGQGLEFLIYFQGNSAPDKSGLPSDRFSAERTGGSVSTLTIQRTQQEDSAVYLCASSSTYQETQYFGPGTRLLVL.